These 16 T cell receptor beta chains share one sample of origin, sequenced in a study of blood T cell repertoires in COVID-19. Data came from immunoSEQ multiplex PCR; TCRdb stores just in-frame clones and leaves some out. The sample shows hundreds of thousands of clones, around 87% of them seen only once. Sample: PBMCs or T cells enriched from blood (not recorded which). These receptors were collected from a man in his forties in a cohort exposed to, infected with or recovered from COVID-19 (not recorded which).

In DNA, the CDR3 is TGTGCCACCAACAGGGGGCAAGGATCACCCCTCCACTTT. It codes for CATNRGQGSPLHF. The chain employs TRBV24-1 and TRBJ1-6; 9 nucleotides agree with TRBD1. Germline loops: CDR1 KGHDR, CDR2 SFDVKD. V was clipped by 8 bases and J by 10 bases; unmatched bases: 5. The CDR3 extends over 13 amino acids.

This clone came up once. The J gene is TRBJ1-5, the V gene TRBV28; D call uncertain. The CDR3 sequence is 16 residues long. From germline, CDR1 is MDHEN and CDR2 SYDVKM. V lost 2 bases, J lost 0 bases, and 11 bases lay in between. The CDR3 protein is CASSLGGIASNQPQHF. The CDR3 coding sequence is TGTGCCAGCAGTTTAGGAGGGATCGCTAGCAATCAGCCCCAGCATTTT.

The chain joins TRBV4-1 to TRBJ2-3; 7 bases line up with TRBD2. Germline assignment: CDR1 MGHRA and CDR2 YSYEKL. This CDR3 region has 17 residues. V was pared by 0 bases and J by 2 bases, with 8 bases of the junction left unmatched. The CDR3 DNA reads as TGCGCCAGCAGCCAAGATATCCCAGGGAGGGCCACAGATACGCAGTATTTT. This gives the protein CASSQDIPGRATDTQYF.

The chain joins TRBV6-4 to TRBJ1-5; perhaps TRBD1 as D (6 bases). V lost 5 bases, J lost 4 bases, and 15 bases lay in between. The CDR3 extends over 15 amino acids. CDR1 is MRHNA, CDR2 SNTAGT, per germline. CDR3 sequence (DNA): TGTGCCAGCAGTCCGACCGCAGGGGCGAATCAGCCCCAGCATTTT. Amino acid sequence: CASSPTAGANQPQHF.

The chain combines TRBV30 with TRBJ2-3, with D unclear. Trimming stripped 3 bases from V and 6 bases from J, with 10 bases between. CDR3 length equals 12 residues. CDR1 GTSNPN and CDR2 SVGIG come from the germline V gene (reference sequence). The CDR3, as DNA: TGTGCCTGGAGCCCATACTACGATACGCAGTATTTT. It yields the protein CAWSPYYDTQYF. The full variable domain, completed using reference TRBV30 and TRBJ2-3, is SQTIHQWPATLVQPVGSPLSLECTVEGTSNPNLYWYRQAAGRGLQLLFYSVGIGQISSEVPQNLSASRPQDRQFILSSKKLLLSDSGFYLCAWSPYYDTQYFGPGTRLTVL.

The gene calls are TRBV3-1 (or the pseudogene TRBV3-2) and TRBJ2-5; a weak D match, TRBD1 (6 bases). Between the trimmed V and J ends, which lost 4 bases and 5 bases, there was a span of 14 bases. The germline CDR1 and CDR2 sequences are LGHDT and YNNKEL (reference sequence). The CDR3 totals 14 residues. CDR3 nucleotides: TGTGCCAGCAGCCGGGACACCCCTCGGGAGACCCAGTACTTC. This translates into CASSRDTPRETQYF.

This sequence joins TRBV30 and TRBJ2-7, with 9 positions matching TRBD1. This CDR3 has 16 residues. Germline CDR1 is GTSNPN and CDR2 is SVGIG (reference sequence). V lost 1 base and J lost 4; bases outside the gene matches: 11. The CDR3 coding sequence is TGTGCCTGGAGTGGTGTCGGGACAGGGTTCCGATACGAGCAGTACTTC. Amino acid sequence: CAWSGVGTGFRYEQYF.

This sequence joins TRBV24-1 and TRBJ2-6, with TRBD1 matching 11 bases. Trimming at V came to 3 bases and at J to 1 base, leaving 4 bases not matched to a gene. The CDR3 is made up of 18 amino acids. Germline values: CDR1 KGHDR, CDR2 SFDVKD. The CDR3 loop is CATSDRDRGFSGANVLTF. The CDR3 region has the DNA TGTGCCACCAGTGATCGGGACAGGGGGTTTTCTGGGGCCAACGTCCTGACTTTC.

This chain joins TRBV4-2 and TRBJ1-1; D call uncertain. The CDR3 covers 16 residues. The V gene lost 0 bases and the J gene lost 2 bases, with 13 bases spanning the gap. Germline V gene data show CDR1 as LGHNA and CDR2 as YNFKEQ. Here the CDR3 DNA reads TGTGCCAGCAGCCAAGATTCGCGGGGTATAAACACTGAAGCTTTCTTT. This sequence encodes CASSQDSRGINTEAFF.

This chain joins TRBV9 and TRBJ1-6; D remains unclear. This CDR3 comprises 15 residues. The germline CDR1 and CDR2 sequences are SGDLS and YYNGEE. V was trimmed by 3 bases and J by 7 bases, leaving 14 bases between them. The CDR3 region has the DNA TGTGCCAGCAGCGCTTCGGGAGGGAGCAATTCACCCCTCCACTTT. Amino acid sequence: CASSASGGSNSPLHF.

The chain employs TRBV11-2 and TRBJ2-1; TRBD2 aligns across 10 bases. CDR3 size: 16 residues. Germline CDR1 and CDR2: SGHAT and FQNNGV. V was pared by 0 bases and J by 4 bases, with 3 bases of the junction left unmatched. The CDR3 DNA reads as TGTGCCAGCAGCTTAGAACAGCGGGAGGGTTACAATGAGCAGTTCTTC. Protein product: CASSLEQREGYNEQFF.

The chain links TRBV7-8 to TRBJ1-5; the match to TRBD1 covers 8 bases. With V trimmed by 5 bases and J by 8 bases, 11 bases remained unmatched. The CDR3 runs 15 residues. The germline gives CDR1 SGHVS, CDR2 FQNEAQ. DNA of the CDR3: TGTGCCAGCAGCACCGGACAGGGCTTGGGGGAGCCCCAGCATTTT. As protein: CASSTGQGLGEPQHF.

The chain recombines TRBV10-3 with TRBJ1-1; D unclear. Trimming took off 4 bases at V and 4 bases at J, with 7 bases between the two ends. Germline V gene sequence: CDR1 ENHRY, CDR2 SYGVKD. There are 12 residues in the CDR3. The CDR3 nucleotides are TGTGCCATCAGTGCATCGAGCACTGAAGCTTTCTTT. Residues: CAISASSTEAFF.

CDR3 amino acids: CASSKVSGGGVDTQYF. The DNA for the CDR3 is TGTGCCAGCAGCAAAGTGTCGGGAGGAGGTGTAGATACGCAGTATTTT. This sequence joins TRBV21-1 and TRBJ2-3; the listed D gene, TRBD2, was not tested against the DNA. TRBV21-1 is tagged as a pseudogene. The CDR3 loop spans 16 amino acids.

This chain connects TRBV6-5 to TRBJ1-1, with 7 bases identical to TRBD1. CDR3 length: 15 amino acids. The germline V gene encodes CDR1 MNHEY and CDR2 SVGAGI. V trimming: 7 bases; J trimming: 3 bases; junction bases outside the gene matches: 11. The CDR3 protein is CASTPETGLYTEAFF. The CDR3 DNA is TGTGCCAGCACTCCGGAGACAGGGTTATACACTGAAGCTTTCTTT.

The gene calls are TRBV9 and TRBJ2-3, with 11 bases that match TRBD1. This CDR3 spans 15 amino acids. V was clipped by 3 bases and J by 5 bases; unmatched bases: 5. Germline CDR1 is SGDLS and CDR2 is YYNGEE. CDR3 sequence (DNA): TGTGCCAGCAGCGGAGGACAGGGGGCTGTAGATACGCAGTATTTT. As protein: CASSGGQGAVDTQYF.